This T cell receptor beta chain was found in a study of shared clonotypes between healthy human individuals. CD8 memory fractions consisted of CD45RO+ and CCR7-negative CD45RA+ TemRA cells together. Germline V lookup: CDR1 GTSNPN, CDR2 SVGIG (reference sequence). V lost 4 bases and J 1 base, leaving 7 bases between the germline ends. CDR3 length: 13 residues. The method was immunoSEQ multiplex PCR; TCRdb's version includes in-frame clones alone and lacks a portion of them. This table has tens of thousands of clones, 60% to 70% appearing once. Study results and limitations: Generation probability values for non-shared clonotypes were lower than those for clonotypes shared by all four donors.

Turning to this clone: What it recognizes is unknown.

Material: memory CD8+ T cells sorted from blood. The subset is: CD45RO+ cells pooled with CCR7-negative TemRA cells. The sequence was collected from a man aged 25 to 40 in good health. This sequence joins TRBV30 and TRBJ2-2; D is undetermined. This CDR3 is CAWTKGNTGELFF. The CDR3 DNA reads TGTGCCTGGACGAAGGGGAACACCGGGGAGCTGTTTTTT.